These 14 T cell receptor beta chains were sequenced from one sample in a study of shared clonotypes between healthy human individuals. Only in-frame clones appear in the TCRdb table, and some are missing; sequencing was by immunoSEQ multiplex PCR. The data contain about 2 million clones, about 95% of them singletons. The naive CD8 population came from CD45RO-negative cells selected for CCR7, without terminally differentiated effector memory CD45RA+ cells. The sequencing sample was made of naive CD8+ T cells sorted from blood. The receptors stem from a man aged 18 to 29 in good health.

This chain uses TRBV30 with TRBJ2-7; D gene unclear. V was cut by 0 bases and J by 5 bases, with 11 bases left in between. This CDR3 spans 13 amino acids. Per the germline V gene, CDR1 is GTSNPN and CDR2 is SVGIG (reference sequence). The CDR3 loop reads CAWSVLGINEQYF. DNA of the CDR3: TGTGCCTGGAGTGTTCTAGGTATCAACGAGCAGTACTTC.

CDR3 protein: CASSLDRMNTEAFF. The CDR3 DNA reads as TGTGCCAGCAGCTTGGACAGAATGAACACTGAAGCTTTCTTT. This chain connects TRBV5-4 to TRBJ1-1, with unresolved D. Germline-derived CDR1 and CDR2 are SGHNT and YYREEE (reference sequence). The CDR3 runs 14 residues. V lost 0 bases to trimming and J lost 0 bases, with 6 bases between them. Filled out from reference TRBV5-4 and TRBJ1-1, the complete variable domain reads ETGVTQSPTHLIKTRGQQVTLRCSSQSGHNTVSWYQQALGQGPQFIFQYYREEENGRGNFPPRFSGLQFPNYSSELNVNALELDDSALYLCASSLDRMNTEAFFGQGTRLTVV.

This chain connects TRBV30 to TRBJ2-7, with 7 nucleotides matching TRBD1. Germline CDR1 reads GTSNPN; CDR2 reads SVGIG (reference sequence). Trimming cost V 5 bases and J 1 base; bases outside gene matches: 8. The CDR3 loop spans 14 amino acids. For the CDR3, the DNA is TGTGCCTGGGACCCCGCGACAGGGTCCTACGAGCAGTACTTC. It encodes CAWDPATGSYEQYF.

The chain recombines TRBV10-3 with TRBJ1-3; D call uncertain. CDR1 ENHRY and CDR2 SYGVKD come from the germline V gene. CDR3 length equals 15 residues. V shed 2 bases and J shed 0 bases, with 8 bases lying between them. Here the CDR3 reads CAISESWSSGNTIYF. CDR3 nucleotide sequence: TGTGCCATCAGTGAGAGTTGGAGCTCTGGAAACACCATATATTTT.

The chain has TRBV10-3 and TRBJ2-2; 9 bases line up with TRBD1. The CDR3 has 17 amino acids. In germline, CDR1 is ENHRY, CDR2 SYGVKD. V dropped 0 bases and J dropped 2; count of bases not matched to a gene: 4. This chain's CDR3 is CAISESGGQGNTGELFF. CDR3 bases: TGTGCCATCAGTGAGTCGGGGGGACAGGGAAACACCGGGGAGCTGTTTTTT.

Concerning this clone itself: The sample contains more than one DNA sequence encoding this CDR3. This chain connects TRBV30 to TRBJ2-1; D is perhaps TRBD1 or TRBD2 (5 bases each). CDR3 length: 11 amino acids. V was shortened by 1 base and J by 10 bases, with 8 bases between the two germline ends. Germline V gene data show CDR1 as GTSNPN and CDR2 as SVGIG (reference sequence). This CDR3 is CAWSGGGEQFF. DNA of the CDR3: TGTGCCTGGAGTGGGGGCGGGGAGCAGTTCTTC.

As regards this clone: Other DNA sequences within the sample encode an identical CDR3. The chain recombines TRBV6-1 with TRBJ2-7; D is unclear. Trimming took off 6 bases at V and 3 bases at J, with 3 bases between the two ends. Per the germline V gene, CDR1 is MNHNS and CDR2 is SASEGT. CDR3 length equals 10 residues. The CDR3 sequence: CASRGYEQYF. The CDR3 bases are TGTGCCAGCAGAGGCTACGAGCAGTACTTC.

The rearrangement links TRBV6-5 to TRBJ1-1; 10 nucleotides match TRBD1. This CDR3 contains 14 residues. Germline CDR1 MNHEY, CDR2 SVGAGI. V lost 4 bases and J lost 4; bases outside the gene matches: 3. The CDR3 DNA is TGTGCCAGCAGTTTGAGGGACAGGGGCACTGAAGCTTTCTTT. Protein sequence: CASSLRDRGTEAFF.

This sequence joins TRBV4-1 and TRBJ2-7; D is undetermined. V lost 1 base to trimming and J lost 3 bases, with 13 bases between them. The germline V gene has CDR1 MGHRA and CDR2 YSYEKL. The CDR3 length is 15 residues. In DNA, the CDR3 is TGCGCCAGCAGCCAAGCGGCTAGTTATGGCTACGAGCAGTACTTC. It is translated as CASSQAASYGYEQYF.

Written as DNA, the CDR3 is TGTGCCAGCAGTCAGGGGGCGGTGAACACCGGGGAGCTGTTTTTT. This encodes CASSQGAVNTGELFF. V gene TRBV6-5 combines with J gene TRBJ2-2; 8 bases are shared with TRBD1. The CDR3 is made up of 15 amino acids. Per the germline V gene, CDR1 is MNHEY and CDR2 is SVGAGI. With V trimmed by 5 bases and J by 1 base, 3 bases remained unmatched.

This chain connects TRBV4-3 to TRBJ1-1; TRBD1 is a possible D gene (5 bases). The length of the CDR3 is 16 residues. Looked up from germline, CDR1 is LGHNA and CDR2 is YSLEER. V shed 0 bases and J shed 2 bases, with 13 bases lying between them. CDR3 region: CASSQDYGTPNTEAFF. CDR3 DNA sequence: TGCGCCAGCAGCCAAGATTACGGGACCCCTAACACTGAAGCTTTCTTT.

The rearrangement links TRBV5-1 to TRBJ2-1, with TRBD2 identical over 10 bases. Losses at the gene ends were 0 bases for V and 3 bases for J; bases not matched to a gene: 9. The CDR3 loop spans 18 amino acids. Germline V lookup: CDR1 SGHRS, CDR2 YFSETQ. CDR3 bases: TGCGCCAGCAGCTTGGGTTCTAGCGGGGGATATAGCTACAATGAGCAGTTCTTC. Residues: CASSLGSSGGYSYNEQFF.

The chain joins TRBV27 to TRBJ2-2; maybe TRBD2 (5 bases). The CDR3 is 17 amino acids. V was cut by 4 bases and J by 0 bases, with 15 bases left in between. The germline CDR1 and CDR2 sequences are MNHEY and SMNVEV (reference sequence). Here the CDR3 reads CASSSPIATANTGELFF. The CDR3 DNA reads TGTGCCAGCAGTTCCCCCATAGCGACCGCGAACACCGGGGAGCTGTTTTTT.

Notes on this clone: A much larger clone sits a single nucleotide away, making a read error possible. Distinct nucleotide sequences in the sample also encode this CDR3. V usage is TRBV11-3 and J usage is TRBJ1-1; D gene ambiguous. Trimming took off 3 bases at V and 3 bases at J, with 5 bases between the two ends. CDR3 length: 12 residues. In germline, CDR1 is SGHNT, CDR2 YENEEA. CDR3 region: CASSFGDTEAFF. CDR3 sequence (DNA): TGTGCCAGCAGCTTCGGTGACACTGAAGCTTTCTTT. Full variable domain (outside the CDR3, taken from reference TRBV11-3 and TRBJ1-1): EAGVVQSPRYKIIEKKQPVAFWCNPISGHNTLYWYLQNLGQGPELLIRYENEEAVDDSQLPKDRFSAERLKGVDSTLKIQPAELGDSAVYLCASSFGDTEAFFGQGTRLTVV.